These 22 T cell receptor beta chains were all obtained from the same sample, sequenced in a study of Ad26.COV2.S vaccination and SARS-CoV-2 variants (dated by TCRdb to the early 2020s). Library preparation used the immunoSEQ multiplex PCR assay. TCRdb obtained this table from immuneACCESS and retained in-frame rearrangements with V and J assigned. These tables miss some clones; where compared with another copy, unresolved V genes account for less than half of the shortfall, and the remainder is unexplained. The sample data list 430,000 or so clones, and roughly 90% of these were observed just once. The ten largest clones capture less than 15% of the sample. This sample's treatment or condition label indicates: around 19 received Ad26.COV2.S at low or high dose, single or two shots; several received placebo; per-sample allocation not given. For vaccine and placebo recipients, repertoires were sequenced using samples collected on day 63 after the first injection.

The specimen comprised peripheral blood, sampled in a trial of Ad26.COV2.S vaccine versus placebo. The origin of the receptors is a person aged 18-65 years who received the Ad26.COV2.S COVID-19 vaccine or a placebo.

This clone was detected once. This chain uses TRBV10-3 with TRBJ2-5; no reliable D call. Germline CDR1 and CDR2: ENHRY and SYGVKD. Trimming pared 0 bases from V and 5 bases from J, leaving 10 bases between. This CDR3 has 14 amino acids. The CDR3 DNA reads as TGTGCCATCAGTGAGTCTGGTTCCCGGGAGACCCAGTACTTC. Its translation: CAISESGSRETQYF.

This clone was seen a single time. The chain couples TRBV11-2 to TRBJ1-2, with D hard to call. Trimming stripped 5 bases from V and 5 bases from J, with 9 bases between. Germline V gives CDR1 SGHAT, CDR2 FQNNGV. The CDR3 runs to 12 residues. CDR3 amino acids: CASSAQPYGYTF. CDR3 in DNA: TGTGCCAGCAGCGCCCAACCATATGGCTACACCTTC.

This sequence joins TRBV4-1 and TRBJ2-1, with D tentatively TRBD2 (6 bases). V gave up 4 bases and J gave up 2 bases, with 12 bases separating them. This CDR3 has 15 amino acids. Per the germline V gene, CDR1 is MGHRA and CDR2 is YSYEKL. CDR3 DNA: TGCGCCAGCAGCCCTACGGGACTGGCCTACAATGAGCAGTTCTTC. This gives the protein CASSPTGLAYNEQFF.

This sequence joins TRBV5-6 and TRBJ2-2; the D call may be TRBD1 or TRBD2 (5 bases each). The V end was cut by 3 bases, the J end by 0 bases, with 15 bases between. The CDR3 extends over 17 amino acids. Germline V CDR1 and CDR2: SGHDT, YYEEEE. CDR3: CASSSEGETTNTGELFF. For the CDR3, the DNA is TGTGCCAGCAGCTCGGAAGGGGAGACAACGAACACCGGGGAGCTGTTTTTT.

The rearrangement links TRBV30 to TRBJ2-1; TRBD1 aligns across 7 bases. J lost 8 bases, V lost 0 bases, and 4 bases had no gene match. Germline V gene sequence: CDR1 GTSNPN, CDR2 SVGIG (reference sequence). CDR3 length equals 13 residues. This chain's CDR3 is CAWSVPGGDEQFF. The CDR3 DNA sequence: TGTGCCTGGAGTGTACCAGGGGGAGATGAGCAGTTCTTC.

This clone has just one count. V and J are TRBV7-9 and TRBJ2-1; D is ambiguous. CDR3 length equals 17 residues. CDR1 SEHNR and CDR2 FQNEAQ come from the germline V gene (reference sequence). V shed 0 bases and J shed 0 bases, with 12 bases lying between them. CDR3 nucleotides: TGTGCCAGCAGCTTAGCGCTGGCAGGAAGCTCCTACAATGAGCAGTTCTTC. Protein product: CASSLALAGSSYNEQFF.

The chain is built from TRBV19 and TRBJ1-5; D remains unclear. V lost 3 bases and J 1 base, leaving 7 bases between the germline ends. The CDR3 is made up of 14 amino acids. Germline V gene data show CDR1 as LNHDA and CDR2 as SQIVND (reference sequence). The CDR3 DNA reads as TGTGCCAGTAGTATGTATACCAGCAATCAGCCCCAGCATTTT. Translating it yields CASSMYTSNQPQHF.

This clone was found a few times. The J gene is TRBJ1-1, the V gene TRBV2, with D perhaps TRBD1 (5 bases). CDR1 is SNHLY, CDR2 FYNNEI, per germline. The CDR3 has 14 amino acids. V shed 2 bases and J shed 1 base, with 8 bases lying between them. CDR3 loop: CASSELQGNTEAFF. The DNA for the CDR3 is TGTGCCAGCAGTGAACTCCAGGGGAACACTGAAGCTTTCTTT. Full variable domain (missing parts from reference TRBV2 and TRBJ1-1): EPEVTQTPSHQVTQMGQEVILRCVPISNHLYFYWYRQILGQKVEFLVSFYNNEISEKSEIFDDQFSVERPDGSNFTLKIRSTKLEDSAMYFCASSELQGNTEAFFGQGTRLTVV.

This clone came up once. The chain recombines TRBV4-1 with TRBJ2-7; 10 positions match TRBD2. V shed 1 base and J 4 bases; nucleotides not matched to a gene: 7. The CDR3 is made up of 16 amino acids. Germline loops: CDR1 MGHRA, CDR2 YSYEKL. The CDR3 bases are TGCGCCAGCAGCCAAGTGGAGGCTAGCGGGAGTTACGAGCAGTACTTC. Translated: CASSQVEASGSYEQYF.

The chain links TRBV24-1 to TRBJ2-2, with TRBD1 as a possible D gene (5 bases). Germline CDR1 reads KGHDR; CDR2 reads SFDVKD. The CDR3 is made up of 13 amino acids. V lost 5 bases, J lost 5 bases, and 8 bases lay in between. The CDR3 DNA follows: TGTGCCACCAGTGGAGACAGAACCGGGGAGCTGTTTTTT. It translates to CATSGDRTGELFF.

As concerns this clone: This same CDR3 is encoded by further DNA sequences in the sample. This chain links TRBV4-3 with TRBJ1-2; D not resolved. The germline V gene encodes CDR1 LGHNA and CDR2 YSLEER. With 3 bases removed from V and 1 base from J, the gap between germline ends came to 6 bases. CDR3 length equals 13 residues. The CDR3 sequence is CASSQDGNYGYTF. CDR3 coding DNA: TGCGCCAGCAGCCAGGACGGTAACTATGGCTACACCTTC.

The chain joins TRBV28 to TRBJ2-2; D could derive from TRBD1 or TRBD2 (5 bases each). Germline values: CDR1 MDHEN, CDR2 SYDVKM. Trimming shortened V by 8 bases and J by 5 bases, and 12 bases separated the two germline ends. The CDR3 spans 13 residues. CDR3 residues: CASSGTVTGELFF. DNA for the CDR3: TGTGCCAGCTCCGGGACGGTAACCGGGGAGCTGTTTTTT.

This clone appeared a few times. V and J are TRBV20-1 and TRBJ2-7; weak D call: TRBD1 (6 bases). This CDR3 spans 11 amino acids. With 5 bases removed from V and 6 bases from J, the gap between germline ends came to 11 bases. CDR1 and CDR2 (germline): DFQATT, SNEGSKA (reference sequence). CDR3 nucleotide sequence: TGCAGTGCTCGCAGGGGACGCGAGCAGTACTTC. Translation: CSARRGREQYF.

This clone was detected once. V is TRBV19 and J is TRBJ2-1; TRBD2 aligns across 7 bases. Trimming at V came to 3 bases and at J to 6 bases, leaving 14 bases not matched to a gene. CDR1 and CDR2 from the germline V gene are LNHDA and SQIVND (reference sequence). The CDR3 is 17 residues long. CDR3 residues: CASSIPLLGRRPNEQFF. The CDR3 nucleotides read TGTGCCAGTAGTATCCCTCTGCTCGGGAGGAGGCCCAATGAGCAGTTCTTC. The complete variable domain, with remaining parts taken from reference TRBV19 and TRBJ2-1, reads DGGITQSPKYLFRKEGQNVTLSCEQNLNHDAMYWYRQDPGQGLRLIYYSQIVNDFQKGDIAEGYSVSREKKESFPLTVTSAQKNPTAFYLCASSIPLLGRRPNEQFFGPGTRLTVL.

The gene calls are TRBV18 and TRBJ2-3, with no clear D. This CDR3 comprises 16 residues. The V and J ends lost 2 bases and 4 bases respectively, with 16 bases between them. Per the germline V gene, CDR1 is KGHSH and CDR2 is LQKENI. CDR3 nucleotide sequence: TGTGCCAGCTCACCAATTAATAGCTACGATGCAGATACGCAGTATTTT. Encoded protein: CASSPINSYDADTQYF.

The chain links TRBV19 to TRBJ2-6; D may match TRBD1 or TRBD2 (5 bases each). The CDR3 runs to 15 residues. Trimming left V 0 bases short and J 4 bases short, with 7 bases between. Germline V gives CDR1 LNHDA, CDR2 SQIVND (reference sequence). The CDR3 sequence is CASSIEGVGANVLTF. As DNA, the CDR3 is TGTGCCAGTAGTATAGAGGGGGTAGGGGCCAACGTCCTGACTTTC.

The V call is TRBV7-2, the J call TRBJ2-3; no reliable D call. Germline V gene lookup returns CDR1 SGHTA and CDR2 FQGNSA. The CDR3 runs 14 residues. Trimming shortened V by 0 bases and J by 5 bases, and 9 bases separated the two germline ends. DNA of the CDR3: TGTGCCAGCAGCTTAGCGCTTGTGATAGATACGCAGTATTTT. Translating it yields CASSLALVIDTQYF.

This chain joins TRBV5-1 and TRBJ1-5, with 10 bases aligning to TRBD1. This CDR3 has 14 residues. Germline assignment: CDR1 SGHRS and CDR2 YFSETQ. The ends lost 3 bases at V and 6 bases at J; junction bases unmatched: 3. The CDR3 here is CASSSGTGAQPQHF. DNA for the CDR3: TGCGCCAGCAGCTCCGGGACAGGGGCTCAGCCCCAGCATTTT.

This clone was detected only a few times. This chain uses TRBV30 with TRBJ1-5; TRBD1 matches at 7 bases. The CDR3 loop spans 13 amino acids. Germline loops: CDR1 GTSNPN, CDR2 SVGIG (reference sequence). V lost 0 bases and J lost 7; bases outside the gene matches: 3. The CDR3 nucleotides read TGTGCCTGGAGTGTACAGGGGCAGCAGCCCCAGCATTTT. This encodes CAWSVQGQQPQHF.

The J gene is TRBJ2-1, the V gene TRBV20-1, with D perhaps TRBD2 (6 bases). Trimming took 3 bases from V and 6 from J, leaving 12 bases between them. CDR3 length: 13 residues. CDR1 is DFQATT, CDR2 SNEGSKA, per germline (reference sequence). CDR3 amino acids: CSASGGMGNEQFF. The CDR3 DNA reads TGCAGTGCTAGTGGCGGGATGGGCAATGAGCAGTTCTTC.

CDR3 bases: TGCAGCGTTTCGCCGGGGCAGGACCAAGCTTTCTTT. Protein: CSVSPGQDQAFF. This sequence joins TRBV29-1 and TRBJ1-1, with D possibly matching TRBD1 (5 bases). The CDR3 totals 12 residues. Germline CDR1 and CDR2: SQVTM and ANQGSEA. V lost 5 bases, J lost 9 bases, and 16 bases lay in between.

The chain recombines TRBV7-9 with TRBJ1-1; D remains ambiguous. There are 12 residues in the CDR3. The V end was cut by 0 bases, the J end by 5 bases, with 4 bases between. The germline V gene has CDR1 SEHNR and CDR2 FQNEAQ (reference sequence). CDR3 sequence reads: CASSLAVTEAFF. For the CDR3, the DNA is TGTGCCAGCAGCTTAGCTGTAACTGAAGCTTTCTTT.